This is a list of T cell receptor beta chains from one sample in a study of T cells expressing NK-cell markers. No DNA is given; TCRdb re-called the 5' RACE reads and lists each CDR3 protein once. The record lists roughly 23,000 distinct CDR3 sequences, of which the ten most abundant hold about 57%. The specimen was blood T cells: a sorted CD56 or NKG2C T cell subset, CD4+ or CD8+ T cells, or bulk PBMC T cells (not recorded which). The receptors stem from a man between 18 and 69 years old in good health. The CDR3 runs from the conserved cysteine through the conserved F or W.

TRBJ2-4 | TRBV9 | CASSVAGLGGSIQYF
TRBJ2-2 | TRBV4-3 | CASSQEPGQPNTGELFF
TRBJ1-4 | TRBV7-9 | CASSRRQELFF
TRBJ2-1 | TRBV9 | CASSATSPGHNEQFF
TRBJ2-5 | TRBV5-4 | CASSLAEFSETQYF
TRBJ2-5 | TRBV28 | CASSSTALVETQYF
TRBJ2-1 | TRBV7-9 | CASSSRSGAAGRVQFF
TRBJ2-1 | TRBV3-1 | CASSQDAGRYNEQFF
TRBJ1-4 | TRBV7-9 | CASSPGVYTEEKLFF
TRBJ2-3 | TRBV3-1 | CASSHPGQEADTQYF
TRBJ2-3 | TRBV6-1 | CASRESLAGNSDTQYF
TRBJ1-3 | TRBV3-1 | CASSQGRGAGNTIYF
TRBJ2-1 | TRBV7-2 | CASSLASGRGYNEQFF
TRBJ1-4 | TRBV12-3/TRBV12-4 | CASSLSRKRGQGNEKLFF
TRBJ2-1 | TRBV19 | CASSIGPSSYNEQFF
TRBJ1-2 | TRBV3-1 | CASSQGGAGYTF
TRBJ1-1 | TRBV9 | CASSASVGTEAFF
TRBJ2-5 | TRBV6-4 | CATSRGRGETQYF
TRBJ2-1 | TRBV4-2 | CASSHRGQGIAGGNNEQFF
TRBJ2-7 | TRBV5-1 | CASSRGGQDYEQYF
TRBJ1-1 | TRBV3-1 | CASSRTGDAEAFF
TRBJ2-4 | TRBV28 | CASSFAGGDIQYF
TRBJ1-1 | TRBV2 | CASSEGGGRTEAFF
TRBJ1-5 | TRBV15 | CATSRDWGSNQPQHF
TRBJ2-6 | TRBV27 | CASSLDGANVLTF
TRBJ1-6 | TRBV20-1 | CSARRASDYNSPLHF
TRBJ2-7 | TRBV12-5 | CASDQQRSSYEQYF
TRBJ2-7 | TRBV20-1 | CSARELQGAYEQYF
TRBJ2-7 | TRBV7-2 | CASSFVGEQYF
TRBJ2-5 | TRBV6-1 | CASSRLADTGETQYF
TRBJ2-3 | TRBV6-4 | CASSESRGATDTQYF
TRBJ1-2 | TRBV6-2/TRBV6-3 | CASSYGRGNNYGYTF
TRBJ1-2 | TRBV6-1 | CASSEHSGTVKMGYTF
TRBJ1-6 | TRBV21-1 | CASRRPGGCNSLHF
TRBJ2-3 | TRBV5-1 | CASSPGVPSSTDTQYF
TRBJ2-3 | TRBV20-1 | CSVEVAATDTQYF
TRBJ2-2 | TRBV28 | CASTGSLAGELFF
TRBJ2-7 | TRBV25-1 | CASSEQGSYEQYF
TRBJ1-1 | TRBV5-6 | CASSFRGRVTEAFF
TRBJ1-5 | TRBV2 | CASRLGSGYQPQHF
TRBJ2-1 | TRBV12-3/TRBV12-4 | CASNWLGGRSYNEQFF
TRBJ2-7 | TRBV13 | CASSSQGGGYEQYF
TRBJ2-7 | TRBV27 | CASSPSGTPLYEQYF